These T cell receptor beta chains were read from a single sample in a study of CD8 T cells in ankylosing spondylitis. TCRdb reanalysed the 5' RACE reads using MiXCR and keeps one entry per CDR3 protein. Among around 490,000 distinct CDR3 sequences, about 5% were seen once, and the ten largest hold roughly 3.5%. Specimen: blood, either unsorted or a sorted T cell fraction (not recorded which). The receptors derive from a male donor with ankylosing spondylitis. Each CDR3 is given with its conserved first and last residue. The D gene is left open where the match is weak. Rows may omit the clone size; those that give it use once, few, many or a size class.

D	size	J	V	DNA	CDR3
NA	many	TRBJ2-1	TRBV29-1	TGCAGCGTTGATTTCGGCGAAGTAGAGGGGGACTACAATGAGCAGTTCTTC	CSVDFGEVEGDYNEQFF
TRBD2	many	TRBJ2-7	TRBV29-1	TGCAGCGTTGTGGGACTAGCGGGAAACGAGCAGTACTTC	CSVVGLAGNEQYF
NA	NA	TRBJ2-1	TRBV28	TGTGCCAGCAGTACCAAAGGGGCTGTCTCCTACAATGAGCAGTTCTTC	CASSTKGAVSYNEQFF
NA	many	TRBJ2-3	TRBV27	TGTGCCAGCAGTTACCCCTACACAGATACGCAGTATTTT	CASSYPYTDTQYF
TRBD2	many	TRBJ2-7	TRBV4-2	TGTGCCAGCAGTCCCCTAGCGGGAGCTACCTACGAGCAGTACTTC	CASSPLAGATYEQYF
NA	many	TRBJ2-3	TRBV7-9	TGTGCCAGCAGCCCAGTGGGGGGGCACACAGATACGCAGTATTTT	CASSPVGGHTDTQYF
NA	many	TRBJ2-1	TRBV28	TGTGCCAGCAGTTTTATGGGGAGGAATGAGCAGTTCTTC	CASSFMGRNEQFF
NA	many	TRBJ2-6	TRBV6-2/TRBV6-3	TGTGCCAGCAGTTGGGGCCACTCTGGGGCCAACGTCCTGACTTTC	CASSWGHSGANVLTF
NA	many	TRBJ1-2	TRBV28	TGTGCCAGCTACGGAGTTTTGGGGAATGGCTACACCTTC	CASYGVLGNGYTF
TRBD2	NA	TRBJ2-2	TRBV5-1	TGCGCCAGCAGCTTGATGGGACTAGCGGGAGGATTAAGCACCGGGGAGCTGTTTTTT	CASSLMGLAGGLSTGELFF
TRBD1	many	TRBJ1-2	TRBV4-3	TGCGCCAGCAGCCCAGACAGGGGATCCTATGGCTACACCTTC	CASSPDRGSYGYTF
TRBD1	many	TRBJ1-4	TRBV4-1	TGCGCCAGCAGCCAAGAACGTGCGGGACAGGCAGGAAAACTGTTTTTT	CASSQERAGQAGKLFF
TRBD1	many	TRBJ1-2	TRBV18	TGTGCCAGCTCACCCGAGGACAGGGCCCACGGATCTCACTATGGCTACACCTTC	CASSPEDRAHGSHYGYTF
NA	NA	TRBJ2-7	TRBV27	TGTGCCAGCAGTTTATACAGGCCCTACGAGCAGTACTTC	CASSLYRPYEQYF
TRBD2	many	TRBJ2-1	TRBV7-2	TGTGCCAGCAGCTTAGTGGGGACTAGCGCCAACAATGAGCAGTTCTTC	CASSLVGTSANNEQFF
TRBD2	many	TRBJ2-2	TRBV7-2	TGTGCCAGCAGCTTACCGGGAGGTGCCGGGGAGCTGTTTTTT	CASSLPGGAGELFF
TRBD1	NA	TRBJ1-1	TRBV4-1	TGCGCCAGCAGCCAGGGACAGGGGGCGTACATGGCTGAAGCTTTCTTT	CASSQGQGAYMAEAFF
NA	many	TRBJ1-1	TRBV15	TGTGCCACCAGCACCTACCCCGGGGGCGAGAACACTGAAGCTTTCTTT	CATSTYPGGENTEAFF
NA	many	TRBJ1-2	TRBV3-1	TGTGCCAGCAGCCAGGCGGGACAATCTGGCTACACCTTC	CASSQAGQSGYTF
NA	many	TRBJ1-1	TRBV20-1	TGCAGCCCACGCTCAGAGGCGAACACTGAAGCTTTCTTT	CSPRSEANTEAFF
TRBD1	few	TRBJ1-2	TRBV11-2	TGTGCCAGCAGCCCCAGGGGGCCAGACCCCCATGGCTACACCTTC	CASSPRGPDPHGYTF
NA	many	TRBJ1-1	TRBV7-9	TGTGCCAGCAGCTTACGGGGCGTTGGTACAGGATCTGAAGCTTTCTTT	CASSLRGVGTGSEAFF
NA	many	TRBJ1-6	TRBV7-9	TGTGCCAGCAGCTTGGTCGTGTCGTCCCACTCACCCCTCCACTTT	CASSLVVSSHSPLHF
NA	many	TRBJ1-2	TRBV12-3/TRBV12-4	TGTGCCAGCAGTTTAGGGGGCTACACCTTC	CASSLGGYTF
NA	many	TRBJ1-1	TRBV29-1	TGCAGCGTTGAAGTTTTCGAGAACACTGAAGCTTTCTTT	CSVEVFENTEAFF
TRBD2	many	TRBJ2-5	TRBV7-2	TGTGCCAGCAGCTTACGTCCTAGCGGGAGAGAAGAGACCCAGTACTTC	CASSLRPSGREETQYF
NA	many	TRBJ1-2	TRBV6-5	TGTGCCAGCAGTTCGATAGGACGGAACTATGGCTACACCTTC	CASSSIGRNYGYTF
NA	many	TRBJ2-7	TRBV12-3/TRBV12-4	TGTGCCAGCCGACTAGGCAGGAGCTCCTACGAGCAGTACTTC	CASRLGRSSYEQYF
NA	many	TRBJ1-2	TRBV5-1	TGCGCCAGCAGCTTGGAGTCCCCGGAGGATGGCTACACCTTC	CASSLESPEDGYTF